This T cell receptor beta chain was recovered during a study of a mutant IDH1 vaccine in newly diagnosed glioma. The CDR3 is 11 residues long. The germline CDR1 and CDR2 sequences are SGHDT and YYEEEE. Between the trimmed V and J ends, which lost 3 bases and 8 bases, there was a span of 8 bases. Time point noted: week 35, safety follow-up. The investigators gave 300 ug of mutant IDH1 20-mer peptide in each vaccine dose, together with topical imiquimod. TCRdb keeps only in-frame clones here, not all; method: immunoSEQ multiplex PCR. The data hold some 44,000 clones, with roughly 84% observed a single time. On this clone: The target antigen is unknown.

This rearrangement joins TRBV5-6 to TRBJ1-2; D unresolved. The sample was PBMCs, taken from a glioma patient whose treatment included an IDH1 peptide vaccine. The receptor was derived from a woman aged 45-59 years with glioma. CDR3 amino acids: CASSSGVGYTF. Written as DNA, the CDR3 is TGTGCCAGCAGCTCCGGGGTCGGCTACACCTTC.